The 8 T cell receptor beta chains reported below all come from one sample, sequenced in a study of response to subunit inactivated influenza vaccine. MiXCR, run by TCRdb on the RT-PCR reads, gives a single entry per CDR3 protein. The data contain 530,000 or so distinct CDR3 sequences, around 13% of them singletons. Sequencing was performed on PBMCs from blood, taken 11 to 12 days after vaccination. Receptor source: a man in his fifties who received an inactivated influenza vaccine.

The V call is TRBV7-9, the J call TRBJ2-5; D may be TRBD2 (6 bases). This CDR3 comprises 14 residues. CDR1 and CDR2 from the germline V gene are SEHNR and FQNEAQ (reference sequence). The V and J ends lost 5 bases and 1 base respectively, with 11 bases between them. The CDR3 loop is CASSRETAQETQYF. The CDR3 DNA sequence: TGTGCCAGCAGCCGGGAGACAGCCCAAGAGACCCAGTACTTC.

The CDR3 loop reads CASSHRTGGDQPQHF. The DNA for the CDR3 is TGTGCCAGCAGCCACCGGACAGGGGGGGATCAGCCCCAGCATTTT. The chain recombines TRBV5-5 with TRBJ1-5; 10 bases align to TRBD1. The trim removed 4 bases at V and 5 bases at J, leaving 6 bases unmatched. CDR1 and CDR2 from the germline V gene are SGHKS and YYEKEE (reference sequence). The CDR3 runs 15 residues.

The chain couples TRBV9 to TRBJ2-3; possible D gene TRBD1, 6 bases. The CDR3 is made up of 13 amino acids. The ends were cut back, 3 bases at V and 6 bases at J, with 11 bases in the middle. CDR1 and CDR2 from the germline V gene are SGDLS and YYNGEE. CDR3 in DNA: TGTGCCAGCAGCGAGGACAGAGCGGATACGCAGTATTTT. Encoded protein: CASSEDRADTQYF.

CDR3 protein: CASNQDRANYGYTF. Here the CDR3 DNA reads TGCGCCAGCAACCAAGACAGGGCCAACTATGGCTACACCTTC. The genes are TRBV5-1 and TRBJ1-2; 7 nucleotides line up with TRBD1. Germline CDR1 is SGHRS and CDR2 is YFSETQ. The CDR3 is made up of 14 amino acids. The ends lost 6 bases at V and 2 bases at J; junction bases unmatched: 7.

This clonotype was picked up a small number of times. This chain connects TRBV29-1 to TRBJ1-5; D is unclear. This CDR3 has 15 amino acids. CDR1 SQVTM and CDR2 ANQGSEA come from the germline V gene. Trimming stripped 0 bases from V and 2 bases from J, with 11 bases between. The CDR3 region has the DNA TGCAGCGTTGAAGAAGGAAGTGGTGGCAATCAGCCCCAGCATTTT. Its protein product is CSVEEGSGGNQPQHF.

This clonotype turned up a few times. The chain carries TRBV20-1 and TRBJ2-2; D unclear. This CDR3 is 14 amino acids long. Looked up from germline, CDR1 is DFQATT and CDR2 is SNEGSKA (reference sequence). Trimming took off 0 bases at V and 1 base at J, with 6 bases between the two ends. In nucleotides, the CDR3 is TGCAGTGCTAGAGATATCGGGAACACCGGGGAGCTGTTTTTT. Protein product: CSARDIGNTGELFF.

The chain employs TRBV24-1 and TRBJ2-1, with 8 bases matching TRBD1. Germline values: CDR1 KGHDR, CDR2 SFDVKD. The CDR3 loop spans 14 amino acids. The ends lost 5 bases at V and 5 bases at J; junction bases unmatched: 4. The CDR3: CATSGQGSDNEQFF. CDR3 DNA: TGTGCCACCAGTGGACAGGGGTCGGACAATGAGCAGTTCTTC.

The CDR3 DNA sequence: TGTGCCGGTTCGAGGGACTCTGGGGCCAACGTCCTGACTTTC. It encodes CAGSRDSGANVLTF. The chain carries TRBV7-2 and TRBJ2-6; maybe TRBD2 (5 bases). CDR1 and CDR2 (germline): SGHTA, FQGNSA. Deletions cut 11 bases from V and 0 bases from J, with 11 bases between. This CDR3 contains 14 residues.